This entry describes one T cell receptor (beta chain). The sample originates from a study of blood T cell repertoires in COVID-19. Overall study context: The United States, Italy and Spain were the sources of the acute and convalescent COVID-19 samples. Nucleic acid was either cDNA or gDNA, and it came from T cells, B-cell-depleted T cells, or PBMCs.

V gave up 3 bases and J gave up 5 bases, with 7 bases separating them. The CDR3 runs to 13 residues. The germline V gene has CDR1 KGHDR and CDR2 SFDVKD. Data came from immunoSEQ multiplex PCR; TCRdb stores just in-frame clones and leaves some out. The table shows a few hundred thousand clones, with 84% occurring only once. The rearrangement joins TRBV24-1 to TRBJ1-5; a weak D match, TRBD1 (5 bases). Material for sequencing was peripheral blood. This receptor was obtained from a woman in her 40s who had recovered from COVID-19. CDR3 sequence reads: CATSDGDYQPQHF. The CDR3 DNA is TGTGCCACCAGTGATGGGGACTATCAGCCCCAGCATTTT.